This T cell receptor (beta chain) was profiled in a study of immune cell composition in non-small cell lung cancer. Overall study findings and caveats: Clones >0.5% enriched in tumour were rarer in adenocarcinoma (about 35%) than squamous (around 75%). Lung squamous cell carcinoma tumours had significantly higher top 10 clone scores and productive clonality than lung adenocarcinoma. Adenocarcinomas with higher top tumour-associated clone frequency had more reactive TILs.

Turning to this clone: Its antigen is not known.

Germline assignment: CDR1 SNHLY and CDR2 FYNNEI. The ends lost 6 bases at V and 2 bases at J; junction bases unmatched: 4. CDR3 length equals 14 residues. Frozen unsorted single-cell suspensions supplied the genomic DNA. Sequencing was performed with immunoSEQ multiplex PCR; in TCRdb, only in-frame clones are kept and a portion is missing. The data show 5,000 or so clones, around three quarters seen once. Sample: lung tumor tissue. The J gene is TRBJ2-3, the V gene TRBV2; 8 positions match TRBD1. The TCR comes from a human donor with non-small cell lung cancer. CDR3 protein: CASRQGENTDTQYF. CDR3 in DNA: TGTGCCAGCAGACAGGGGGAGAACACAGATACGCAGTATTTT.